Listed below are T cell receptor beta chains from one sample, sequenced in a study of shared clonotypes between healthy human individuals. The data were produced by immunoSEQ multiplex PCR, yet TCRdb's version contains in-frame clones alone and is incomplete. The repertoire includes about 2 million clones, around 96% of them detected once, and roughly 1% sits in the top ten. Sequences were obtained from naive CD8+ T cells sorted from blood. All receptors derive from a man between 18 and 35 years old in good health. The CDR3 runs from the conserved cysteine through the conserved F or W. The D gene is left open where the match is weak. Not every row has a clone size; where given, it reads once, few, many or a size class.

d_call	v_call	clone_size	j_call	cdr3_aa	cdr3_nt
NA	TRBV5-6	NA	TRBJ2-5	CASSPSVRGQETQYF	TGTGCCAGCAGCCCCTCTGTTCGGGGACAAGAGACCCAGTACTTC
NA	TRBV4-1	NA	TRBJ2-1	CASSQVLGLGNEQFF	TGCGCCAGCAGCCAAGTTCTAGGTTTGGGCAATGAGCAGTTCTTC
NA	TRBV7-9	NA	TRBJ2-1	CASSSTGYEQFF	TGTGCCAGCAGCTCAACAGGGTATGAGCAGTTCTTC
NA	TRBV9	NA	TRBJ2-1	CASSAPRGSPNEQFF	TGTGCCAGCAGCGCTCCCAGGGGCAGCCCGAATGAGCAGTTCTTC
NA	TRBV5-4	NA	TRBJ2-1	CASSFSGSYNEQFF	TGTGCCAGCAGCTTTTCTGGCTCCTACAATGAGCAGTTCTTC
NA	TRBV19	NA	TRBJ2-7	CASSPGVAYEQYF	TGTGCCAGTAGTCCAGGGGTTGCGTACGAGCAGTACTTC
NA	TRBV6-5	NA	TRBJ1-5	CASSYGTGSNQPQHF	TGTGCCAGCAGTTACGGTACAGGGAGCAATCAGCCCCAGCATTTT
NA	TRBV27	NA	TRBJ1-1	CASSLRGGSGEAFF	TGTGCCAGCAGTTTGAGGGGGGGATCAGGTGAAGCTTTCTTT
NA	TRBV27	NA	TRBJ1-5	CASSLVAGNQPQHF	TGTGCCAGCAGCCTGGTTGCTGGCAATCAGCCCCAGCATTTT
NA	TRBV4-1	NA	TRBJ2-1	CASSHLRTVDNEQFF	TGCGCCAGCAGCCACCTACGGACAGTGGACAATGAGCAGTTCTTC
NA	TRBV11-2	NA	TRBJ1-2	CASSLMSGNYGYTF	TGTGCCAGCAGCTTGATGTCAGGGAACTATGGCTACACTTTC
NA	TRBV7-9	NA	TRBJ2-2	CASSTPRDSSMNTGELFF	TGTGCCAGCAGCACGCCCCGAGACTCATCAATGAACACCGGGGAGCTGTTTTTT
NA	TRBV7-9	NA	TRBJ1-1	CASSWWTDLSEAFF	TGTGCCAGCAGCTGGTGGACAGATCTCTCTGAAGCTTTCTTT
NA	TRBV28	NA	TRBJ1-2	CASSLGTTTNYGYTF	TGTGCCAGCAGTTTAGGGACGACAACTAACTATGGCTACACCTTC
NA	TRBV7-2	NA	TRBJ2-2	CASRTANTGELFF	TGTGCCAGCAGGACGGCGAACACCGGGGAGCTGTTTTTT
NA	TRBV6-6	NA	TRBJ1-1	CASTLTEPTEAFF	TGTGCCAGCACCCTGACAGAGCCCACTGAAGCTTTCTTT
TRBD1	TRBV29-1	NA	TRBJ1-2	CSVRASGTGYGYTF	TGCAGCGTCCGGGCCTCCGGGACAGGTTATGGCTACACCTTC
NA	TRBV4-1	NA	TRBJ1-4	CASSQGPPEREDEKLFF	TGCGCCAGCAGCCAAGGCCCCCCCGAGCGGGAGGATGAAAAACTGTTTTTT
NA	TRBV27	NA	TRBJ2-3	CASTTGGGTDTQYF	TGTGCCAGCACCACCGGTGGGGGGACAGATACGCAGTATTTT
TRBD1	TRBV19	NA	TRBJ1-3	CASSIAPGQVSGNTIYF	TGTGCCAGTAGTATAGCCCCCGGACAGGTATCCGGAAACACCATATATTTT
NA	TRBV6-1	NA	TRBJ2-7	CASSDESYEQYF	TGTGCCAGCAGTGATGAGTCCTACGAGCAGTACTTC
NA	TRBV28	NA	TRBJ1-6	CASSLSGILLSSYNSPLHF	TGTGCCAGCAGTTTATCAGGGATCCTACTCAGCTCCTATAATTCACCCCTCCACTTT
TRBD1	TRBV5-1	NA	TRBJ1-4	CASSPGQKIEKLFF	TGCGCCAGCAGCCCGGGACAGAAAATTGAAAAACTGTTTTTT
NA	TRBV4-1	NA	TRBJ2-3	CASSHQVTANADTQYF	TGCGCCAGCAGCCACCAAGTGACAGCGAACGCAGATACGCAGTATTTT
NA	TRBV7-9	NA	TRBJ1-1	CASSPRLGEDPTEAFF	TGTGCCAGCAGCCCAAGACTCGGTGAAGACCCCACTGAAGCTTTCTTT
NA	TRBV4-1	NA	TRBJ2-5	CASSQVEDVQETQYF	TGCGCCAGCAGCCAAGTAGAGGACGTACAAGAGACCCAGTACTTC
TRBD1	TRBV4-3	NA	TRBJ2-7	CASSPGTGEYEQYF	TGCGCCAGCAGCCCAGGGACAGGGGAATACGAGCAGTACTTC
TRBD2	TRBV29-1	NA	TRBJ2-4	CSVLSSGRAGSIQYF	TGCAGCGTCCTTTCTAGCGGGAGGGCCGGTAGCATTCAGTACTTC
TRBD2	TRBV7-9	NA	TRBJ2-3	CASSPRLAGSIDTQYF	TGTGCCAGCAGTCCCAGACTAGCGGGTTCGATAGATACGCAGTATTTT
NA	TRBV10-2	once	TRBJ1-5	CASSAGAPQPQHF	TGCGCCAGCAGTGCGGGGGCCCCTCAGCCCCAGCATTTT
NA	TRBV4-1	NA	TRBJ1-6	CASSQATRGVDSPLHF	TGCGCCAGCAGCCAAGCCACAAGGGGCGTGGATTCACCCCTCCACTTT
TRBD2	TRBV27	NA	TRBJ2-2	CASSLSLAGDTGELFF	TGTGCCAGCAGTTTATCCCTAGCGGGGGACACCGGGGAGCTGTTTTTT
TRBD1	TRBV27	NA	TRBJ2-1	CASSSSGTGEQFF	TGTGCCAGCAGTTCATCCGGGACAGGGGAACAGTTCTTC
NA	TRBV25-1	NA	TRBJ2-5	CASSHKGGQETQYF	TGTGCCAGCAGCCATAAGGGGGGTCAAGAGACCCAGTACTTC
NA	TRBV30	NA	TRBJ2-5	CAWTLANQETQYF	TGTGCCTGGACCTTAGCGAACCAAGAGACCCAGTACTTC
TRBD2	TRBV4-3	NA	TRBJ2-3	CASSQETAGVIDTQYF	TGCGCCAGCAGCCAAGAAACAGCGGGAGTAATAGATACGCAGTATTTT
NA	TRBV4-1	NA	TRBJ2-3	CASSQGASSNTDTQYF	TGCGCCAGCAGCCAAGGGGCTAGCAGCAACACAGATACGCAGTATTTT
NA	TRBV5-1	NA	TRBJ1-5	CASSLGGSYSNQPQHF	TGCGCCAGCAGCTTGGGGGGATCTTATAGCAATCAGCCCCAGCATTTT
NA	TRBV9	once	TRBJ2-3	CASNVDGTTDTQYF	TGTGCCAGCAACGTGGACGGGACAACAGATACGCAGTATTTT
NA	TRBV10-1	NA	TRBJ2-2	CASSERAGELFF	TGCGCCAGCAGTGAGCGGGCCGGGGAGCTGTTTTTT
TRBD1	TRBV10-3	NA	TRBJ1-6	CAISDREASPLHF	TGTGCCATATCGGACAGGGAAGCCTCACCCCTCCACTTT
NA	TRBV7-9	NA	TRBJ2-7	CASSLAGHYEQYF	TGTGCCAGCAGCTTAGCGGGACACTACGAGCAGTACTTC